Presented here are 2 T cell receptor beta chains from one specimen sequenced in a study of blood T cell repertoires in COVID-19. The method was immunoSEQ multiplex PCR; TCRdb's version includes in-frame clones alone and lacks a portion of them. The sample lists more than 200,000 clones, around 89% occurring once. Sequencing was done on a sample of PBMCs or T cells enriched from blood (not recorded which). The receptors were sampled from a woman younger than 45 who had recovered from COVID-19.

This sequence joins TRBV20-1 and TRBJ1-5; 8 bases match TRBD1. The CDR3 loop spans 18 amino acids. Germline V gives CDR1 DFQATT, CDR2 SNEGSKA (reference sequence). V was clipped by 3 bases and J by 6 bases; unmatched bases: 19. CDR3 DNA: TGCAGTGCTAGTAACAGGGAGGCAGGGGGCATCGTGGGTCAGCCCCAGCATTTT. This codes for CSASNREAGGIVGQPQHF.

The chain is built from TRBV19 and TRBJ1-2, with 9 bases aligning to TRBD1. CDR3 length: 14 amino acids. Trimming took 3 bases from V and 7 from J; bases not matched to a gene: 6. The V gene's germline CDR1 is LNHDA and CDR2 SQIVND (reference sequence). This CDR3 reads CASSMKQGAGGYTF. The CDR3 nucleotides are TGTGCCAGTAGTATGAAACAGGGGGCAGGTGGCTACACCTTC.